Given below is one TCR beta chain in context. These data originate in a study of blood T cell repertoires in COVID-19. The wider study: The samples span acute and convalescent COVID-19 from the United States, Italy and Spain. From T cells, B-cell-depleted T cells, or PBMCs came the material, which was cDNA or gDNA.

The germline V gene has CDR1 MNHEY and CDR2 SVGAGI. This CDR3 spans 16 amino acids. Trimming removed 4 bases from V and 0 bases from J, with 10 bases in between. Per the original data handling: From reference gene primer amplification, estimates of nucleated cell counts were derived. Assay used: immunoSEQ multiplex PCR; TCRdb lists only in-frame clones, some missing. That table gives V, J and clone size, and the DNA gave D and trimming. The sample holds more than 130,000 clones; about 88% are singletons and the top ten take about 11%. This receptor was obtained from a man between 45 and 60 years old with active or convalescent COVID-19. The chain uses TRBV6-5 and TRBJ1-6; no clear D. What was sequenced was peripheral blood. CDR3 sequence: CASSSKRSSYNSPLHF. For the CDR3, the DNA is TGTGCCAGCAGTTCCAAAAGGAGCTCCTATAATTCACCCCTCCACTTT.